The entry below gives a single TCR beta chain sequence along with its context. No antigen is known for it. Produced via immunoSEQ multiplex PCR; TCRdb's table is partial and in-frame only. The table has 50,000 to 65,000 clones, roughly 50% seen once; the top ten hold about 15%. The data were taken from a study of cytotoxic CD8 clonotypes in ibrutinib-treated CLL. In the study overall: Patients: about 11 relapsed/refractory, approximately 16 treatment-naive, under 18 IGHV unmutated. Collecting the response samples happened after a median 12 months of treatment, with a range of 6 to 36.

V was trimmed by 1 base and J by 2 bases, leaving 8 bases between them. This CDR3 is 14 amino acids long. Germline CDR1 and CDR2: MNHEY and SMNVEV (reference sequence). The study's findings and limits: Before falling back toward baseline at progression, clonality had risen at the time of ibrutinib response. The study found public clonotypes uncommon, contracting or stable on treatment.

This sequence joins TRBV27 and TRBJ1-2, with D unclear. Sequenced here: PBMCs, sampled after 12 months of ibrutinib treatment. The origin of this receptor is a human donor with chronic lymphocytic leukemia. The chain's CDR3 is CASSLYPANYGYTF. The CDR3 nucleotides read TGTGCCAGCAGTTTATATCCGGCCAACTATGGCTACACCTTC.